Following are 15 T cell receptor beta chains from one sample sequenced in a study of T cells expressing NK-cell markers. TCRdb reprocessed the 5' RACE reads, with one entry per CDR3 protein and no DNA. Its listing shows around 140,000 distinct CDR3 sequences. Sequences were obtained from blood T cells: a sorted CD56 or NKG2C T cell subset, CD4+ or CD8+ T cells, or bulk PBMC T cells (not recorded which). The receptor source for this set is a man in his late teens or twenties in good health.

The rearrangement uses TRBV12-3 or TRBV12-4 and TRBJ1-1. The CDR3 spans 15 residues. CDR3 in amino acids: CASSSLDYQNTEAFF.

The chain links TRBV28 to TRBJ2-7; the D call from TCRdb, TRBD1, cannot be confirmed without DNA. The CDR3 loop spans 14 amino acids. CDR1 and CDR2 from the germline V gene are MDHEN and SYDVKM. CDR3 sequence: CATRTRTGGYEQYF.

This sequence joins TRBV6-2 or TRBV6-3 and TRBJ2-7; TCRdb's D gene call, TRBD2, goes unchecked for lack of DNA. The V gene's germline CDR1 is MNHEY and CDR2 SVGEGT. The CDR3 totals 17 residues. This CDR3 is CASRADRLGTSAYEQYF.

The chain couples TRBV20-1 to TRBJ2-1. Per the germline V gene, CDR1 is DFQATT and CDR2 is SNEGSKA (reference sequence). The CDR3 loop spans 15 amino acids. The CDR3 sequence is CSARGPDVSWDEQFF.

The gene calls are TRBV9 and TRBJ2-1; the TCRdb call, TRBD2, lacks DNA for checking. This CDR3 region has 21 residues. Germline CDR1 reads SGDLS; CDR2 reads YYNGEE. The CDR3 spells CASSETLQGSMRTSGSNEQFF.

The rearrangement uses TRBV27 and TRBJ2-5; checking the TCRdb D call of TRBD1 is not possible without DNA. This CDR3 comprises 14 residues. Germline V lookup: CDR1 MNHEY, CDR2 SMNVEV (reference sequence). The CDR3 loop is CASNPGIAQETQYF.

The chain has TRBV7-9 and TRBJ1-6; as DNA is missing, the TRBD1 call by TCRdb cannot be tested. There are 16 residues in the CDR3. CDR1 is SEHNR, CDR2 FQNEAQ, per germline (reference sequence). CDR3: CASSPPSQGVNSPLHF.

This sequence joins TRBV4-1 and TRBJ1-1; checking the TCRdb D call of TRBD1 is not possible without DNA. In germline, CDR1 is MGHRA, CDR2 YSYEKL. CDR3 size: 13 residues. This CDR3 reads CASRGERVAEAFF.

This chain joins TRBV15 and TRBJ2-1; TCRdb outputs TRBD1, but without DNA this stays unchecked. Germline V gives CDR1 LNHNV, CDR2 YYDKDF (reference sequence). This CDR3 is built from 12 residues. The CDR3 is CATDSGDNEQFF.

The gene calls are TRBV12-3 or TRBV12-4 and TRBJ2-7; TCRdb picks TRBD2, but there is no DNA to check that call. The CDR3 consists of 14 residues. The chain's CDR3 is CASSSEVRVYEQYF.

J is TRBJ2-2 and V is TRBV7-9. There are 15 residues in the CDR3. Germline CDR1 is SEHNR and CDR2 is FQNEAQ (reference sequence). The CDR3 loop reads CASSLGPENTGELFF.

The chain joins TRBV19 to TRBJ2-1; TCRdb's assignment of TRBD1 cannot be checked, as there is no DNA. The length of the CDR3 is 16 residues. CDR1 is LNHDA and CDR2 is SQIVND in the germline V gene (reference sequence). The chain's CDR3 is CASSIGTDRVHNEQFF.

This chain uses TRBV6-2 or TRBV6-3 with TRBJ2-1; TCRdb returns TRBD1, unconfirmable since there is no DNA. The CDR3 runs to 16 residues. CDR1 and CDR2 from the germline V gene are MNHEY and SVGEGT. The CDR3 loop is CASSLGPMSQSNEQFF.

The chain is built from TRBV18 and TRBJ2-7; TCRdb proposes TRBD2, but this gene call is untestable without DNA. There are 13 residues in the CDR3. Germline loops: CDR1 KGHSH, CDR2 LQKENI. CDR3 in amino acids: CASSPGTNYEQYF.

This sequence joins TRBV14 and TRBJ2-1. From germline, CDR1 is SGHDN and CDR2 FVKESK. This CDR3 comprises 16 residues. The CDR3 region is CASSGEDFTSYNEQFF.